The 14 T cell receptor beta chains in this list originate from one sample, sequenced in a study of cytomegalovirus exposure and HLA in healthy donors. Data came from immunoSEQ multiplex PCR; TCRdb stores just in-frame clones and leaves some out. The sample records around 58,000 clones, 75% to 90% being singletons. The sample comprised PBMCs. These receptors all come from a woman aged 18-29 years in good health and CMV-seronegative.

Only one count was recorded for this clone. The chain joins TRBV28 to TRBJ2-7; D may be TRBD2 (6 bases). The germline V gene has CDR1 MDHEN and CDR2 SYDVKM. V gave up 4 bases and J gave up 2 bases, with 15 bases separating them. This CDR3 has 15 residues. CDR3: CASSSPGGEAYEQYF. The CDR3 coding sequence is TGTGCCAGCAGTTCTCCCGGTGGGGAGGCCTACGAGCAGTACTTC. Combining the CDR3 with reference TRBV28 and TRBJ2-7 gives the whole variable domain DVKVTQSSRYLVKRTGEKVFLECVQDMDHENMFWYRQDPGLGLRLIYFSYDVKMKEKGDIPEGYSVSREKKERFSLILESASTNQTSMYLCASSSPGGEAYEQYFGPGTRLTVT.

This chain links TRBV9 with TRBJ2-7, with a tentative D call TRBD1 (6 bases). This CDR3 contains 18 residues. CDR1 and CDR2 from the germline V gene are SGDLS and YYNGEE. V was trimmed by 0 bases and J by 4 bases, leaving 23 bases between them. The CDR3 coding sequence is TGTGCCAGCAGCGTAGGGGTGGACAGCGGTTACGGCGGGTACGAGCAGTACTTC. It codes for CASSVGVDSGYGGYEQYF.

This clone appeared a few times. V usage is TRBV19 and J usage is TRBJ2-1, with no clear D. This CDR3 region has 13 residues. The ends were cut back, 6 bases at V and 0 bases at J, with 6 bases in the middle. Germline assignment: CDR1 LNHDA and CDR2 SQIVND (reference sequence). The CDR3 nucleotides are TGTGCCAGTAGCGAGAGCTCCTACAATGAGCAGTTCTTC. It translates to CASSESSYNEQFF. Together with reference TRBV19 and TRBJ2-1, the CDR3 gives the full variable domain: DGGITQSPKYLFRKEGQNVTLSCEQNLNHDAMYWYRQDPGQGLRLIYYSQIVNDFQKGDIAEGYSVSREKKESFPLTVTSAQKNPTAFYLCASSESSYNEQFFGPGTRLTVL.

The V gene is TRBV4-1, the J gene TRBJ2-3; TRBD2 aligns across 7 bases. The CDR3 covers 17 residues. V lost 0 bases, J lost 5 bases, and 11 bases stayed unmatched. From germline, CDR1 is MGHRA and CDR2 YSYEKL. The CDR3 loop reads CASSQEAAGARGDTQYF. The CDR3 bases are TGCGCCAGCAGCCAAGAGGCTGCGGGAGCCCGGGGAGATACGCAGTATTTT.

The rearrangement uses TRBV21-1 and TRBJ2-7; TRBD2 is taken as the D call from the table, unchecked against the DNA. TRBV21-1 is a pseudogene locus. There are 12 residues in the CDR3. The CDR3 sequence is CASSPRSRRQYF. The CDR3 bases are TGTGCCAGCAGCCCCCGGTCACGCCGGCAGTACTTC.

The chain recombines TRBV7-6 with TRBJ2-7, with 8 nucleotides matching TRBD1. Per germline, CDR1 SGHVS and CDR2 FNYEAQ. CDR3 length: 15 residues. Germline trimming cut 1 base from V and 4 bases from J; bases unmatched to any gene: 6. CDR3 DNA sequence: TGTGCCAGCAGCTTAGTGGCAGGGGGCAATTACGAGCAGTACTTC. Protein sequence: CASSLVAGGNYEQYF.

The rearrangement links TRBV27 to TRBJ2-7, with 8 bases aligning to TRBD1. CDR3 length: 13 amino acids. The ends lost 7 bases at V and 6 bases at J; junction bases unmatched: 8. Germline values: CDR1 MNHEY, CDR2 SMNVEV (reference sequence). CDR3 loop: CASNLGTGGEQYF. In nucleotides, the CDR3 is TGTGCCAGCAACCTCGGCACAGGGGGCGAGCAGTACTTC.

This chain joins TRBV6-5 and TRBJ2-5, with D perhaps TRBD2 (6 bases). The CDR3 loop spans 14 amino acids. The germline V gene has CDR1 MNHEY and CDR2 SVGAGI. Deletions cut 6 bases from V and 4 bases from J, with 15 bases between. The chain's CDR3 is CASSRLVGGETQYF. The CDR3 bases are TGTGCCAGCAGCCGACTAGTTGGTGGAGAGACCCAGTACTTC.

This chain connects TRBV13 to TRBJ2-5; the match to TRBD2 covers 15 bases. This CDR3 comprises 16 residues. Germline loops: CDR1 PRHDT, CDR2 FYEKMQ (reference sequence). Trimming cost V 4 bases and J 5 bases; bases outside gene matches: 5. The CDR3, as DNA: TGTGCCAGCAGCTGGCGGACTAGCGGGAGGGTTGAGACCCAGTACTTC. Amino acids: CASSWRTSGRVETQYF.

The rearrangement uses TRBV9 and TRBJ2-2; D perhaps matches TRBD2 (6 bases). This CDR3 comprises 19 residues. Per the germline V gene, CDR1 is SGDLS and CDR2 is YYNGEE. With 0 bases removed from V and 3 bases from J, the gap between germline ends came to 21 bases. The CDR3 bases are TGTGCCAGCAGCGTAGGATTCGACCACAGAGGAGGGGACACCGGGGAGCTGTTTTTT. This gives the protein CASSVGFDHRGGDTGELFF. The variable domain in full, completed from reference TRBV9 and TRBJ2-2, reads DSGVTQTPKHLITATGQRVTLRCSPRSGDLSVYWYQQSLDQGLQFLIQYYNGEERAKGNILERFSAQQFPDLHSELNLSSLELGDSALYFCASSVGFDHRGGDTGELFFGEGSRLTVL.

The chain combines TRBV6-1 with TRBJ1-2; D is possibly TRBD1 (6 bases). The V and J ends lost 3 bases and 4 bases respectively, with 15 bases between them. This CDR3 comprises 15 residues. Germline V gene sequence: CDR1 MNHNS, CDR2 SASEGT. CDR3 in amino acids: CASSEKLGAVYGYTF. CDR3 nucleotides: TGTGCCAGCAGTGAGAAGTTGGGGGCAGTCTATGGCTACACCTTC.

The chain employs TRBV12-1 and TRBJ1-2; TRBD1 was called by the table and not checked on the DNA. TRBV12-1 is listed as a pseudogene. The CDR3 consists of 14 residues. The CDR3 coding sequence is TGTGCCAGCAGCTTTAAGGGGGTGGACTATGGCTACACCTTC. Protein: CASSFKGVDYGYTF.

V and J are TRBV27 and TRBJ1-1; D unclear. Between the trimmed V and J ends, which lost 6 bases and 11 bases, there was a span of 19 bases. The CDR3 runs to 13 residues. Germline V gives CDR1 MNHEY, CDR2 SMNVEV (reference sequence). For the CDR3, the DNA is TGTGCCAGCAGCCTTACCTCGGACCGCGGGGCTTTCTTT. Its protein product is CASSLTSDRGAFF.

Only one count was recorded for this clone. The genes are TRBV6-1 and TRBJ1-4, with D possibly TRBD1 on 5 matching bases. Germline CDR1 is MNHNS and CDR2 is SASEGT. V gave up 3 bases and J gave up 11 bases, with 10 bases separating them. The CDR3 covers 12 residues. CDR3 in amino acids: CASSDWGEKLFF. CDR3 DNA: TGTGCCAGCAGTGATTGGGGGGAGAAACTGTTTTTT.